Listed below are T cell receptor beta chains from one sample, sequenced in a study of a mutant IDH1 vaccine in newly diagnosed glioma. No antigen has been assigned to these receptors. Sequencing used immunoSEQ multiplex PCR; TCRdb keeps in-frame clones, though not all of them. The repertoire has 75,000 to 80,000 clones, about 91% of them found once; the top ten carry roughly 0.5%. The starting material was PBMCs, obtained from a glioma patient whose treatment included an IDH1 peptide vaccine. Receptors were obtained from a woman aged 50 to 60 with glioma. The CDR3 runs from the conserved cysteine through the conserved F or W. The D gene is left open where the match is weak. The size of a clone is reported for some rows only, either as once, few or many, or as a class for expanded clones.

clone size: NA
J gene: TRBJ1-3
D gene: NA
V gene: TRBV30
CDR3 length: 12
CDR3 protein: CAWGQAGNTIYF
CDR3 DNA: TGTGCCTGGGGGCAGGCGGGAAACACCATATATTTT

clone size: NA
J gene: TRBJ2-1
D gene: NA
V gene: TRBV2
CDR3 length: 13
CDR3 protein: CASRAYREGEQFF
CDR3 DNA: TGTGCCAGCAGAGCTTACAGGGAGGGTGAGCAGTTCTTC

clone size: NA
J gene: TRBJ1-2
D gene: TRBD1
V gene: TRBV5-6
CDR3 length: 15
CDR3 protein: CASSLVQGASRGYTF
CDR3 DNA: TGTGCCAGCAGCTTGGTTCAGGGGGCGAGCCGGGGCTACACCTTC

clone size: NA
J gene: TRBJ1-2
D gene: NA
V gene: TRBV6-6
CDR3 length: 12
CDR3 protein: CASSQGNYGYTF
CDR3 DNA: TGTGCCAGCAGCCAGGGAAACTATGGCTACACCTTC

clone size: NA
J gene: TRBJ2-2
D gene: NA
V gene: TRBV10-1
CDR3 length: 14
CDR3 protein: CASSELTRTGELFF
CDR3 DNA: TGCGCCAGCAGTGAGCTTACCCGCACCGGGGAGCTGTTTTTT

clone size: NA
J gene: TRBJ2-7
D gene: NA
V gene: TRBV9
CDR3 length: 13
CDR3 protein: CASSVGLNHEQYF
CDR3 DNA: TGTGCCAGCAGCGTAGGGCTGAACCACGAGCAGTACTTC

clone size: NA
J gene: TRBJ2-1
D gene: NA
V gene: TRBV10-3
CDR3 length: 13
CDR3 protein: CAIARDSYNEQFF
CDR3 DNA: TGTGCCATCGCCCGGGACTCCTACAATGAGCAGTTCTTC

clone size: NA
J gene: TRBJ2-2
D gene: TRBD2
V gene: TRBV27
CDR3 length: 16
CDR3 protein: CASSPWTSGRGGELFF
CDR3 DNA: TGTGCCAGCAGTCCCTGGACTAGCGGGAGGGGCGGGGAGCTGTTTTTT

clone size: NA
J gene: TRBJ2-5
D gene: TRBD1
V gene: TRBV5-1
CDR3 length: 16
CDR3 protein: CASSPEGGTGSQTQYF
CDR3 DNA: TGCGCCAGCAGCCCCGAGGGGGGGACAGGGTCACAGACCCAGTACTTC

clone size: NA
J gene: TRBJ2-1
D gene: TRBD2
V gene: TRBV6-5
CDR3 length: 15
CDR3 protein: CASSFSGRALNEQFF
CDR3 DNA: TGTGCCAGCAGCTTTAGCGGGAGGGCCCTCAATGAGCAGTTCTTC

clone size: NA
J gene: TRBJ2-3
D gene: NA
V gene: TRBV7-3
CDR3 length: 16
CDR3 protein: CASSSRTRRGTDTQYF
CDR3 DNA: TGTGCCAGCAGCTCCAGAACCCGACGAGGCACAGATACGCAGTATTTT

clone size: NA
J gene: TRBJ2-7
D gene: NA
V gene: TRBV5-1
CDR3 length: 14
CDR3 protein: CASSFLFTGNEQYF
CDR3 DNA: TGCGCCAGCAGCTTTTTATTTACAGGGAACGAGCAGTACTTC

clone size: NA
J gene: TRBJ2-1
D gene: TRBD2
V gene: TRBV5-4
CDR3 length: 16
CDR3 protein: CASSLALAGAYNEQFF
CDR3 DNA: TGTGCCAGCAGCTTGGCACTAGCGGGAGCCTACAATGAGCAGTTCTTC

clone size: NA
J gene: TRBJ2-1
D gene: TRBD1
V gene: TRBV6-5
CDR3 length: 13
CDR3 protein: CASRGGRIYEQFF
CDR3 DNA: TGTGCCAGTCGAGGGGGCAGGATCTATGAGCAGTTCTTC

clone size: NA
J gene: TRBJ2-7
D gene: NA
V gene: TRBV21-1
CDR3 length: 14
CDR3 protein: CASSIRDRDYEQYF
CDR3 DNA: TGTGCCAGCAGCATCCGGGACAGGGACTACGAGCAGTACTTC

clone size: few
J gene: TRBJ2-2
D gene: TRBD1
V gene: TRBV28
CDR3 length: 17
CDR3 protein: CASITLRTGGRTGELFF
CDR3 DNA: TGTGCCAGCATCACCCTACGGACAGGGGGGAGAACCGGGGAGCTGTTTTTT

clone size: NA
J gene: TRBJ1-1
D gene: TRBD1
V gene: TRBV7-9
CDR3 length: 17
CDR3 protein: CASSARDRGWGNTEAFF
CDR3 DNA: TGTGCCAGCAGCGCCCGGGACAGGGGTTGGGGCAACACTGAAGCTTTCTTT

clone size: NA
J gene: TRBJ1-1
D gene: TRBD1
V gene: TRBV4-2
CDR3 length: 14
CDR3 protein: CASSQKTGGIEAFF
CDR3 DNA: TGTGCCAGCAGCCAGAAGACAGGGGGTATTGAAGCTTTCTTT

clone size: NA
J gene: TRBJ1-2
D gene: NA
V gene: TRBV28
CDR3 length: 14
CDR3 protein: CASSPTQVNYGYTF
CDR3 DNA: TGTGCCAGCAGTCCGACACAGGTTAACTATGGCTACACCTTC

clone size: NA
J gene: TRBJ2-1
D gene: NA
V gene: TRBV19
CDR3 length: 13
CDR3 protein: CASSTLEYNEQFF
CDR3 DNA: TGTGCCAGTAGTACTCTAGAATACAATGAGCAGTTCTTC

clone size: NA
J gene: TRBJ2-1
D gene: TRBD1
V gene: TRBV5-1
CDR3 length: 17
CDR3 protein: CASSFPTGVGAYNEQFF
CDR3 DNA: TGCGCCAGCAGCTTCCCCACAGGGGTAGGGGCCTACAATGAGCAGTTCTTC

clone size: NA
J gene: TRBJ2-5
D gene: NA
V gene: TRBV5-1
CDR3 length: 14
CDR3 protein: CASSDGRTQETQYF
CDR3 DNA: TGCGCCAGCAGCGACGGACGGACCCAAGAGACCCAGTACTTC

clone size: NA
J gene: TRBJ2-3
D gene: TRBD2
V gene: TRBV7-9
CDR3 length: 16
CDR3 protein: CASSPLAGGPGDTQYF
CDR3 DNA: TGTGCCAGCAGCCCTCTAGCGGGAGGGCCGGGGGATACGCAGTATTTT

clone size: NA
J gene: TRBJ1-3
D gene: NA
V gene: TRBV12-5
CDR3 length: 15
CDR3 protein: CASAFVVTSGNTIYF
CDR3 DNA: TGTGCTAGTGCGTTCGTGGTTACCTCTGGAAACACCATATATTTT

clone size: NA
J gene: TRBJ1-5
D gene: NA
V gene: TRBV2
CDR3 length: 15
CDR3 protein: CASSGQTGVNQPQHF
CDR3 DNA: TGTGCCAGCAGTGGCCAGACAGGAGTAAATCAGCCCCAGCATTTT

clone size: NA
J gene: TRBJ1-5
D gene: NA
V gene: TRBV5-4
CDR3 length: 12
CDR3 protein: CASSLDGQPQHF
CDR3 DNA: TGTGCCAGCAGCTTGGATGGGCAGCCCCAGCATTTT

clone size: NA
J gene: TRBJ2-2
D gene: NA
V gene: TRBV30
CDR3 length: 12
CDR3 protein: CALDPNTGELFF
CDR3 DNA: TGTGCCCTGGACCCAAACACCGGGGAGCTGTTTTTT

clone size: NA
J gene: TRBJ2-2
D gene: NA
V gene: TRBV5-4
CDR3 length: 13
CDR3 protein: CASRAEYAGELFF
CDR3 DNA: TGTGCCAGCAGGGCAGAATACGCCGGGGAGCTGTTTTTT

clone size: NA
J gene: TRBJ1-1
D gene: NA
V gene: TRBV29-1
CDR3 length: 12
CDR3 protein: CSGVYRETEAFF
CDR3 DNA: TGCAGCGGCGTATACAGGGAGACTGAAGCTTTCTTT

clone size: NA
J gene: TRBJ1-5
D gene: NA
V gene: TRBV5-8
CDR3 length: 15
CDR3 protein: CASSRVGGSNQPQHF
CDR3 DNA: TGTGCCAGCAGCCGCGTCGGGGGGAGCAATCAGCCCCAGCATTTT

clone size: NA
J gene: TRBJ1-1
D gene: TRBD1
V gene: TRBV28
CDR3 length: 14
CDR3 protein: CASSHGQGITEAFF
CDR3 DNA: TGTGCCAGCAGCCACGGACAGGGTATCACTGAAGCTTTCTTT

clone size: NA
J gene: TRBJ2-2
D gene: TRBD1
V gene: TRBV4-1
CDR3 length: 17
CDR3 protein: CASSQDGGTGNTGELFF
CDR3 DNA: TGCGCCAGCAGCCAAGATGGCGGGACAGGGAACACCGGGGAGCTGTTTTTT

clone size: NA
J gene: TRBJ2-5
D gene: TRBD1
V gene: TRBV5-1
CDR3 length: 15
CDR3 protein: CASSDPTGGEETQYF
CDR3 DNA: TGCGCCAGCAGCGACCCTACAGGGGGAGAAGAGACCCAGTACTTC

clone size: NA
J gene: TRBJ2-7
D gene: NA
V gene: TRBV28
CDR3 length: 15
CDR3 protein: CASSSPLGRGYEQYF
CDR3 DNA: TGTGCCAGCAGTTCCCCGTTGGGACGCGGGTACGAGCAGTACTTC

clone size: NA
J gene: TRBJ1-2
D gene: NA
V gene: TRBV19
CDR3 length: 14
CDR3 protein: CASSIAAGSYGYTF
CDR3 DNA: TGTGCCAGTAGTATAGCAGCAGGGAGCTACGGCTACACCTTC

clone size: NA
J gene: TRBJ1-1
D gene: NA
V gene: TRBV10-2
CDR3 length: 16
CDR3 protein: CASSEGQRLMNTEAFF
CDR3 DNA: TGCGCCAGCAGTGAGGGACAGAGACTCATGAACACTGAAGCTTTCTTT

clone size: NA
J gene: TRBJ2-1
D gene: NA
V gene: TRBV7-8
CDR3 length: 16
CDR3 protein: CASSRSSGSSYNEQFF
CDR3 DNA: TGTGCCAGCAGCCGCTCTTCGGGTAGCTCCTACAATGAGCAGTTCTTC

clone size: NA
J gene: TRBJ1-1
D gene: NA
V gene: TRBV4-2
CDR3 length: 14
CDR3 protein: CASSQDPGWAEAFF
CDR3 DNA: TGTGCCAGCAGCCAAGATCCCGGGTGGGCTGAAGCTTTCTTT

clone size: NA
J gene: TRBJ2-1
D gene: TRBD1
V gene: TRBV23-1
CDR3 length: 12
CDR3 protein: CASLNRQGEQFF
CDR3 DNA: TGCGCCAGCCTTAATCGACAGGGAGAGCAGTTCTTC

clone size: few
J gene: TRBJ1-2
D gene: TRBD1
V gene: TRBV30
CDR3 length: 13
CDR3 protein: CAWTPTGGIGYTF
CDR3 DNA: TGTGCCTGGACCCCTACAGGGGGAATTGGCTACACCTTC

clone size: NA
J gene: TRBJ1-1
D gene: NA
V gene: TRBV7-2
CDR3 length: 13
CDR3 protein: CASSFVEVAEAFF
CDR3 DNA: TGTGCCAGCAGCTTTGTAGAGGTCGCTGAAGCTTTCTTT

clone size: NA
J gene: TRBJ1-2
D gene: NA
V gene: TRBV7-8
CDR3 length: 13
CDR3 protein: CASSTEGVYGYAF
CDR3 DNA: TGTGCCAGCAGCACAGAGGGCGTCTATGGCTACGCCTTC

clone size: NA
J gene: TRBJ2-1
D gene: NA
V gene: TRBV6-1
CDR3 length: 16
CDR3 protein: CASSEPGAPIYNEQFF
CDR3 DNA: TGTGCCAGCAGTGAACCAGGGGCCCCTATATACAATGAGCAGTTCTTC

clone size: NA
J gene: TRBJ1-2
D gene: NA
V gene: TRBV6-1
CDR3 length: 13
CDR3 protein: CASREPDSHGYTF
CDR3 DNA: TGTGCCAGCAGGGAGCCGGACAGTCATGGCTACACCTTC

clone size: NA
J gene: TRBJ1-3
D gene: NA
V gene: TRBV30
CDR3 length: 14
CDR3 protein: CAWNPQLSGNTIYF
CDR3 DNA: TGTGCCTGGAACCCACAGCTCTCTGGAAACACCATATATTTT

clone size: NA
J gene: TRBJ2-7
D gene: NA
V gene: TRBV4-1
CDR3 length: 14
CDR3 protein: CASSQVQGLLEQYF
CDR3 DNA: TGCGCCAGCAGCCAAGTTCAGGGCCTTTTGGAGCAGTACTTC

clone size: NA
J gene: TRBJ2-7
D gene: NA
V gene: TRBV19
CDR3 length: 15
CDR3 protein: CASSTPRDRPYEQYF
CDR3 DNA: TGTGCCAGTAGTACGCCGAGGGACCGCCCCTACGAGCAGTACTTC

clone size: NA
J gene: TRBJ2-7
D gene: TRBD2
V gene: TRBV18
CDR3 length: 15
CDR3 protein: CASSPPGLALSEQYF
CDR3 DNA: TGTGCCAGCTCACCCCCGGGACTAGCCCTGTCTGAGCAGTACTTC

clone size: NA
J gene: TRBJ2-7
D gene: TRBD2
V gene: TRBV5-6
CDR3 length: 14
CDR3 protein: CASSFSGRVYEQYF
CDR3 DNA: TGTGCCAGCAGCTTTAGCGGGAGGGTCTACGAGCAGTACTTC

clone size: NA
J gene: TRBJ2-7
D gene: NA
V gene: TRBV19
CDR3 length: 14
CDR3 protein: CASRGGGPTYEQYF
CDR3 DNA: TGTGCCAGTAGAGGCGGAGGGCCCACCTACGAGCAGTACTTC

clone size: NA
J gene: TRBJ2-5
D gene: TRBD2
V gene: TRBV11-2
CDR3 length: 17
CDR3 protein: CASSSSGLAGAQETQYF
CDR3 DNA: TGTGCCAGCAGCTCATCGGGACTAGCGGGAGCTCAAGAGACCCAGTACTTC

clone size: NA
J gene: TRBJ1-5
D gene: NA
V gene: TRBV11-2
CDR3 length: 13
CDR3 protein: CASSGEGNQPQHF
CDR3 DNA: TGTGCCAGCAGCGGAGAGGGGAATCAGCCCCAGCATTTT

clone size: NA
J gene: TRBJ2-2
D gene: NA
V gene: TRBV19
CDR3 length: 15
CDR3 protein: CASSMVTGPGGELFF
CDR3 DNA: TGTGCCAGTAGTATGGTCACAGGGCCGGGCGGGGAGCTGTTTTTT

clone size: NA
J gene: TRBJ1-2
D gene: NA
V gene: TRBV5-1
CDR3 length: 13
CDR3 protein: CASSLGGRDGYTF
CDR3 DNA: TGCGCCAGCAGCTTGGGGGGGCGCGATGGCTACACCTTC

clone size: NA
J gene: TRBJ2-7
D gene: NA
V gene: TRBV11-1
CDR3 length: 15
CDR3 protein: CASGTSPETYYEQYF
CDR3 DNA: TGTGCCAGCGGCACTAGCCCGGAGACGTACTACGAGCAGTACTTC

clone size: NA
J gene: TRBJ1-5
D gene: TRBD1
V gene: TRBV7-8
CDR3 length: 16
CDR3 protein: CASSPYRGRSNQPQHF
CDR3 DNA: TGTGCCAGCAGCCCGTACAGGGGCCGTAGCAATCAGCCCCAGCATTTT

clone size: NA
J gene: TRBJ2-3
D gene: NA
V gene: TRBV2
CDR3 length: 13
CDR3 protein: CASSEERSDTQYF
CDR3 DNA: TGTGCCAGCAGTGAGGAGCGCTCAGATACGCAGTATTTT

clone size: NA
J gene: TRBJ2-7
D gene: NA
V gene: TRBV21-1
CDR3 length: 17
CDR3 protein: CASSKECIPDREDEQYF
CDR3 DNA: TGTGCCAGCAGCAAAGAGTGCATTCCGGACAGGGAGGACGAGCAGTACTTC